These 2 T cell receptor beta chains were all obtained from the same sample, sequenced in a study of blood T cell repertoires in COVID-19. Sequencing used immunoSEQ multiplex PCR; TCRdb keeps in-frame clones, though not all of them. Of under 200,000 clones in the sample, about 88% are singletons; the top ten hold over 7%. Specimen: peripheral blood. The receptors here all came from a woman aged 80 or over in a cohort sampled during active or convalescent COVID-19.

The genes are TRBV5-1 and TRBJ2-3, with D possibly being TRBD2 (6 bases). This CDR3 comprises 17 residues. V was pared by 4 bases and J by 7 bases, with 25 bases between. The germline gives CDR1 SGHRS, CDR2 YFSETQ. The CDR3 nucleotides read TGCGCCAGCAGCCTACGCGGGACTGCCCCCCTTTACAATACGCAGTATTTT. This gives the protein CASSLRGTAPLYNTQYF.

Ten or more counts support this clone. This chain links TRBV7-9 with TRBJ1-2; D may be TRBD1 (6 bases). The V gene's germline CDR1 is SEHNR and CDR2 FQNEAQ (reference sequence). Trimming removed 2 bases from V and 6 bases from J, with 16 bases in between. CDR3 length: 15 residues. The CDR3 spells CASSLPGHRADGYTF. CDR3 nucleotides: TGTGCCAGCAGCTTACCAGGACACAGGGCCGATGGCTACACCTTC.